This TCR beta chain was sequenced for a study of T cell changes during pregnancy in multiple sclerosis. This clone occurred once. CDR3 length: 15 amino acids. Per the germline V gene, CDR1 is SGHAT and CDR2 is FQNNGV. Deletions cut 5 bases from V and 4 bases from J, with 17 bases between. Profiled with immunoSEQ multiplex PCR; TCRdb holds only in-frame clones, not every one. Among fewer than 70,000 clones listed, more than 75% were seen once. The specimen was peripheral blood from another person, used as feeder cells. The rearrangement uses TRBV11-2 and TRBJ2-5; D remains unclear. This sequence was found in a human donor whose cells served as feeder cells for cultures in a pregnancy study. DNA of the CDR3: TGTGCCAGCAGCCCGAATCCCCGGCAAGGAGAGACCCAGTACTTC. It codes for CASSPNPRQGETQYF.